This TCR beta chain was sequenced in a study of T cells in Graves' hyperthyroidism and ophthalmopathy (dated by TCRdb to between 2017 and 2020). Study-level background: Peripheral blood was collected at initial diagnosis, before any treatment. A discovery cohort of around 100 patients, 43 with Graves' ophthalmopathy and over 55 with stable Graves' hyperthyroidism, was used to find distinguishing TCR V-J signatures. Prospective prediction of ophthalmopathy was tested in an independent validation cohort of fewer than 20 hyperthyroidism patients and 15 to 17 patients who later progressed to ophthalmopathy. For training and testing, the approximately 97 patients in the discovery cohort were randomly divided in a 7:3 ratio. In several Graves' hyperthyroidism patients, the study also compared T-cell repertoires from thyroid tissue with T-cell repertoires from blood. Once sampling was done, hyperthyroidism patients were given methimazole at a starting dose of 30 mg daily, whereas ophthalmopathy patients were given high-dose intravenous methylprednisolone. The paper reports TCR Vbeta CDR3 sequencing of 130 to 150 peripheral blood samples: around 41 ophthalmopathy, fewer than 80 hyperthyroidism and 17 progressor patients.

V loses 3 bases, J loses 4 bases, and the germline ends lie 10 bases apart. From the cysteine up to the phenylalanine, the CDR3 has a length of 14 residues. The only DNA kept is the CDR3, 42 bases in frame from the first base. Looking up the germline V gene (reference sequence) yields CDR1 MNHEY and CDR2 SMNVEV. The TCR beta CDR3 regions were amplified from RNA transcripts. The TCR CDR3 was subjected to a first round of RT-PCR using the HTBI primer set and the Qiagen OneStep RT-PCR kit. The libraries were constructed in a second round of multiplex PCR and then size-selected and purified. Sequencing of the libraries was done on an Illumina HiSeq2000 using paired-end 100 bp reads. On the authors' methods: SOAPnuke was used to process the raw data, removing reads that contained adapters or uncalled bases, had a mean Phred below 15, or lacked an exact match to the constant primer or identifier. High-quality paired reads were merged with COPE v1.2.5, and unique nucleotide sequences were defined as clonotypes. MiTCR v1.1 was used to align the clonotypes against IMGT TRBV, TRBD and TRBJ reference segments. Analysis was restricted to V-J combinations with a frequency above 0.0001, which covered roughly 99% of repertoires. The TCS score was defined as F50 (clonal expansion) divided by E x V (chaos), with BLOSUM62-based TCRdist calculated between CDR3 peptides within each V-J. Welch's t-statistics and random forest reduced 450 to 600 V-J features to fewer than 15, which were used in a naive Bayes classifier (R e1071). TCRdb cleaned the public reads at Q25 with fastp, built clones with MiXCR and kept in-frame beta chains. When rows share a CDR3 protein, they turn into one entry using the most common DNA and genes. TCRdb, not the original authors, processed these V and J calls. The sample table lists about 600,000 distinct CDR3 sequences, approximately 16% of them with a count of one. The biggest ten clones account for around 3.3% of the sample.

Beyond this particular receptor, the publication reports: Most expanded thyroid clonotypes (frequency above 0.001) were also detected in blood, a finding suggesting that blood repertoires may reflect thyroid immune responses. A model built on a 13 V-J signature distinguished ophthalmopathy from stable hyperthyroidism, reaching 85% to 90% sensitivity and around 81% specificity in cross-validation and 80%/75% in testing. Sample size was not statistically predetermined, and investigators were not blinded to group allocation. In validation, the model predicted progression to ophthalmopathy with around 71% sensitivity and around 72% specificity, a median of 6.5 months before onset.

The table lists this clonotype with a few counts. This clone's antigen is unknown. No per-base quality is available; no much larger clone lies one base away. Moderately to severely active disease, a Clinical Activity Score of at least 3, a NOSPECS grade of at least 4, and a duration under 3 months were present in ophthalmopathy patients. Exclusion was applied to patients with uncontrolled infections, other autoimmune diseases, pregnancy or lactation. Diagnoses were established on the basis of clinical symptoms, serum thyroxine and TRAb, thyroid ultrasound, and orbital computed tomography. PBMCs were separated from under 12 ml of fresh peripheral blood using Ficoll-Paque density gradient centrifugation. Total RNA was extracted with Trizol reagent, and quality was checked on an Agilent 2100 Bioanalyzer.

The V gene is TRBV27 and the J gene is TRBJ1-3, with the D gene call left open. The material sequenced was blood. This receptor was obtained from a woman in her forties with Graves' ophthalmopathy. The CDR3 protein sequence reads: CASSFQKSGNTIYF. Read as DNA, the sequence is TGTGCCAGCAGTTTTCAAAAATCCGGAAACACCATATATTTT.